Given below is one TCR beta chain in context. The method was immunoSEQ multiplex PCR; TCRdb's version includes in-frame clones alone and lacks a portion of them. The sample lists approximately 100,000 clones; 80% to 95% were seen once. Per the germline V gene, CDR1 is MNHNY and CDR2 is SVGAGI (reference sequence). CDR3 length: 16 amino acids. The trim removed 0 bases at V and 1 base at J, leaving 5 bases unmatched. The data were obtained in a study of T cell changes during pregnancy in multiple sclerosis. The sample was peripheral blood, taken after pregnancy. The V and J genes are TRBV6-6 and TRBJ2-5; TRBD2 matches 7 bases. The origin of this receptor is a female donor with multiple sclerosis, enrolled in a pregnancy study. In DNA form, the CDR3 reads TGTGCCAGCAGTTACTCGACAGCGGGGAGCCAAGAGACCCAGTACTTC. It encodes CASSYSTAGSQETQYF.